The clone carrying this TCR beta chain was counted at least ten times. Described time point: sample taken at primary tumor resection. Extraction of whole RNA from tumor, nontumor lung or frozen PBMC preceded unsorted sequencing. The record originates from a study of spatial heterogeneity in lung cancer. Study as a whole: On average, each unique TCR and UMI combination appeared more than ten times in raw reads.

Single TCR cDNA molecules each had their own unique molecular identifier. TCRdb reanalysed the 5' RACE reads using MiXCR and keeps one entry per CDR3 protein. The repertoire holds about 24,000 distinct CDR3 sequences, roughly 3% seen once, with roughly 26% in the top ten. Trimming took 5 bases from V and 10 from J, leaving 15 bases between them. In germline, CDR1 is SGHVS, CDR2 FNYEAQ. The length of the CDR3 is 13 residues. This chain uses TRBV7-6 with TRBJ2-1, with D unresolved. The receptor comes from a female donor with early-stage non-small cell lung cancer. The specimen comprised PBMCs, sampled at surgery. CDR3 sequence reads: CASSPWDAREQFF. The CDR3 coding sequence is TGTGCCAGCAGCCCGTGGGATGCGCGGGAGCAGTTCTTC.